Listed here are 7 T cell receptor beta chains from one sample, sequenced in a study of blood T cell repertoires in COVID-19. Some clones are missing from TCRdb's copy, which holds only in-frame ones; the method was immunoSEQ multiplex PCR. The data show 50,000 to 55,000 clones, almost 85% seen once. Specimen: peripheral blood. These receptors were obtained from a human donor in a cohort sampled during active COVID-19.

The chain employs TRBV19 and TRBJ1-2, with 8 nucleotides matching TRBD1. V trimming: 5 bases; J trimming: 5 bases; junction bases outside the gene matches: 7. Germline assignment: CDR1 LNHDA and CDR2 SQIVND (reference sequence). This CDR3 contains 14 residues. Here the CDR3 reads CASSPQGGRYGYTF. The CDR3 nucleotides read TGTGCCAGTAGTCCACAGGGGGGGAGGTATGGCTACACCTTC.

This clone occurred once. The chain is built from TRBV7-3 and TRBJ2-6; 7 bases agree with TRBD1. The CDR3 is 20 amino acids. Germline values: CDR1 SGHTA, CDR2 FQGTGA. V lost 6 bases and J lost 2; bases outside the gene matches: 19. The CDR3 here is CASSTHFGQAERPGANVLTF. CDR3 nucleotides: TGTGCCAGCAGTACTCATTTTGGACAGGCTGAAAGGCCTGGGGCCAACGTCCTGACTTTC.

The chain uses TRBV7-2 and TRBJ2-1; 8 bases fit TRBD2. The J segment lost 8 bases and the V segment lost 2 bases, leaving 11 bases of the junction unmatched. The V gene's germline CDR1 is SGHTA and CDR2 FQGNSA. The CDR3 sequence is 16 residues long. The CDR3 sequence: CASSLSPRGGLDEQFF. Here the CDR3 DNA reads TGTGCCAGCAGCTTATCCCCTCGGGGGGGCCTCGATGAGCAGTTCTTC.

This chain connects TRBV3-1 (or the pseudogene TRBV3-2) to TRBJ2-2; possible D gene TRBD2, 5 bases. Trimming took off 0 bases at V and 5 bases at J, with 19 bases between the two ends. This CDR3 spans 18 amino acids. From germline, CDR1 is LGHDT and CDR2 YNNKEL (reference sequence). For the CDR3, the DNA is TGTGCCAGCAGCCAAGATGTGTCGGGGTTAGGGCAAACCGGGGAGCTGTTTTTT. Protein: CASSQDVSGLGQTGELFF.

The chain links TRBV7-2 to TRBJ1-2; 8 bases agree with TRBD1. Germline V lookup: CDR1 SGHTA, CDR2 FQGNSA. The CDR3 runs 15 residues. V trimming: 5 bases; J trimming: 5 bases; junction bases outside the gene matches: 10. Here the CDR3 reads CASSLTTGGGYGYTF. The CDR3 DNA reads TGTGCCAGCAGCCTGACTACAGGGGGAGGATATGGCTACACCTTC.

The table lists this clone with a few counts. The chain recombines TRBV15 with TRBJ2-1; 9 bases line up with TRBD2. Looked up from germline, CDR1 is LNHNV and CDR2 is YYDKDF (reference sequence). J lost 10 bases, V lost 0 bases, and 7 bases had no gene match. CDR3 length equals 15 residues. In DNA, the CDR3 is TGTGCCACCAGCAGAGATCCCTCCCTAGCGGGAGAGCAGTTCTTC. Protein: CATSRDPSLAGEQFF.

This clone was detected a few times. The DNA is left out, because the CDR3 cannot be placed on it with certainty; the CDR3 is given as TCRdb lists it. The genes are TRBV27 and TRBJ2-7; the tabulated D call, TRBD1, remains unverified against the DNA. Inclusive of both ends, the CDR3 amounts to 15 amino acids. Germline values: CDR1 MNHEY, CDR2 SMNVEV (reference sequence). CDR3 sequence: CASSFLAGLTGEQYF.